This T cell receptor (beta chain) was sequenced in a study of beta chain features in type 1 diabetes. Findings and limits, study-wide: Patients' naive, central memory and regulatory TCRB repertoires appeared more alike than those of healthy donors. In every one of the four CD4+ subsets, TCRB CDR3s were moderately but significantly shorter in Type 1 diabetes patients.

V lost 4 bases and J 7 bases, leaving 13 bases between the germline ends. The CDR3 covers 13 residues. Per germline, CDR1 SGHNT and CDR2 YENEEA. The sample holds many counts of this clone. Antigen specificity is unknown. Expressed TCRB transcripts were sequenced after all isolated RNA was converted to cDNA. The repertoire was sequenced with immunoSEQ multiplex PCR; TCRdb's copy has only in-frame clones and lacks some. Seen here are about 150,000 clones, approximately 10% observed once, and the top ten hold about 2%. J is TRBJ1-1 and V is TRBV11-3, with D perhaps TRBD1 (6 bases). The sequence was collected from a man aged 18 to 29 in good health. Sequenced sample: central memory CD4+ T cells from blood. CDR3 coding DNA: TGTGCCAGCAGCTCAAGACAGGACGGTGAAGCTTTCTTT. Translated: CASSSRQDGEAFF.